This section outlines one T cell receptor beta chain sequence together with its context. Its antigen remains unidentified. This CDR3 is 17 amino acids long. The germline V gene has CDR1 KGHSH and CDR2 LQKENI. This sample is drawn from a study of T cells expressing NK-cell markers. Study background: Seven of the eight sequenced donors were classified as HCMV-seropositive, and one was classified as seronegative. Study-wide results and limits: The dominant NKG2C+ clonotypes represented about 1.0-7.5% of CD8+ T cells in more than five donors.

TCR beta cDNA was made by 5'RACE template switching with UMIs. TCRdb reworked the 5' RACE reads into one entry per CDR3 protein, no DNA. The table for this sample gives 350,000 to 400,000 distinct CDR3 sequences. The sequence was obtained from a woman aged 50 to 60 in good health. V usage is TRBV18 and J usage is TRBJ2-3; TCRdb proposes TRBD2, but this gene call is untestable without DNA. Sequencing input: blood T cells: a sorted CD56 or NKG2C T cell subset, CD4+ or CD8+ T cells, or bulk PBMC T cells (not recorded which). The CDR3 loop reads CASSLGNSGRRPDTQYF.